The 2 T cell receptor beta chains reported below all come from one sample, sequenced in a study of OX40 agonist ivuxolimab in advanced cancers. Profiled with immunoSEQ multiplex PCR; TCRdb holds only in-frame clones, not every one. Of 55,000 to 80,000 clones listed, around nine tenths are singletons. This sample comprised CD4+ or CD8+ T cells sorted from blood, obtained in a trial of the OX40 agonist ivuxolimab. These receptors all come from an adult with an advanced solid tumor such as melanoma, head and neck, liver or kidney cancer.

The chain employs TRBV11-1 and TRBJ1-2; D gene unclear. This CDR3 region has 13 residues. CDR1 is SGHAT and CDR2 is FQDESV in the germline V gene (reference sequence). Trimming removed 4 bases from V and 4 bases from J, with 10 bases in between. The CDR3 DNA is TGTGCCAGCAGCTCTCCACAGTTCTATGGCTACACCTTC. Translating it yields CASSSPQFYGYTF.

V is TRBV13 and J is TRBJ1-2; D possibly corresponds to TRBD1 (6 bases). This CDR3 comprises 13 residues. Trimming removed 6 bases at V and 2 bases at J, with 10 bases between. Germline values: CDR1 PRHDT, CDR2 FYEKMQ (reference sequence). The DNA of the CDR3 is TGTGCCAGCAGTGAGGACAGCAACTATGGCTACACCTTC. This gives the protein CASSEDSNYGYTF.